The clone carrying this T cell receptor beta chain was detected ten times or more. Its matching antigen is unknown. Unique molecular identifiers were incorporated when the TCRbeta library was constructed. TCRdb processed the PCR reads anew with MiXCR; each CDR3 protein has one entry. The sample has about 250,000 distinct CDR3 sequences; approximately 24% are singletons. The sample is drawn from a study of T-cell reconstitution after alpha-beta-depleted transplantation in children. Findings of the study overall: Among T cells one year after transplant, newly produced cells accounted for most counts and diversity. Some patients' high day-60 TCRbeta diversity was attributed to recipient cells surviving conditioning. In patients about two months after transplant, alpha-beta T cells reportedly arose from several hundred expanded graft clones.

Per the germline V gene, CDR1 is SGHVS and CDR2 is FQNEAQ. Trimming shortened V by 1 base and J by 3 bases, and 9 bases separated the two germline ends. The CDR3 runs to 14 residues. This receptor was obtained from a female patient aged 2 to 10 who had a stem cell transplant for congenital amegakaryocytic thrombocytopenia, so the T cells may come from the graft donor. Specimen: PBMCs, mostly from graft donor cells, collected 360 days after TCRalphabeta/CD19-depleted stem cell transplant. The V call is TRBV7-8, the J call TRBJ1-2; D is perhaps TRBD1 (6 bases). Here the CDR3 reads CASSLGGGYYGYTF. The CDR3, as DNA: TGTGCCAGCAGCTTAGGTGGGGGCTACTATGGCTACACCTTC. The variable domain in full, completed from reference TRBV7-8 and TRBJ1-2, reads GAGVSQSPRYKVAKRGQDVALRCDPISGHVSLFWYQQALGQGPEFLTYFQNEAQLDKSGLPSDRFFAERPEGSVSTLKIQRTQQEDSAVYLCASSLGGGYYGYTFGSGTRLTVV.